The 20 T cell receptor beta chains in this list originate from one sample, sequenced in a study of T cells after posttransplantation cyclophosphamide. Busulfan-fludarabine conditioning, marrow transplant, and cyclophosphamide on days +3 and +4 were administered. The table came from immunoSEQ multiplex PCR; TCRdb's copy has only in-frame clones and leaves some out. The sample gives 8,000 or so clones, roughly nine tenths of which show up once; about 1.2% is in the top ten. The input for sequencing was CD4+ T cells sorted from blood, taken 1404 days after allogeneic stem cell transplant with posttransplant cyclophosphamide. The receptor set was obtained from a female patient aged 50-59 years who received an allogeneic stem cell transplant from a related donor, was CMV-positive, and had no GVHD. Some T cells may have come from the graft donor.

This sequence joins TRBV7-9 and TRBJ2-1; the match to TRBD1 covers 7 bases. CDR3 size: 14 residues. V lost 5 bases, J lost 2 bases, and 3 bases stayed unmatched. Germline values: CDR1 SEHNR, CDR2 FQNEAQ (reference sequence). The CDR3 reads CASSTGTAYNEQFF. In DNA, the CDR3 is TGTGCCAGCAGCACCGGGACAGCCTACAATGAGCAGTTCTTC.

This clone showed up just once. The V call is TRBV11-2, the J call TRBJ1-2; D remains ambiguous. CDR1 and CDR2 (germline): SGHAT, FQNNGV. Trimming pared 0 bases from V and 7 bases from J, leaving 12 bases between. The CDR3 totals 14 residues. CDR3 loop: CASSLEAGVGGYTF. Here the CDR3 DNA reads TGTGCCAGCAGCTTAGAGGCGGGCGTTGGTGGCTACACCTTC.

The chain combines TRBV6-5 with TRBJ1-2, with D possibly being TRBD1 (5 bases). CDR1 is MNHEY and CDR2 is SVGAGI in the germline V gene. The CDR3 spans 15 residues. Trimming took 6 bases from V and 4 from J, leaving 18 bases between them. The CDR3 DNA follows: TGTGCCAGCAGGTCCCGCGCGGGGAGGGGCTATGGCTACACCTTC. Protein: CASRSRAGRGYGYTF.

The chain recombines TRBV28 with TRBJ2-1; 8 positions match TRBD2. Looked up from germline, CDR1 is MDHEN and CDR2 is SYDVKM. The CDR3 spans 14 residues. V lost 8 bases to trimming and J lost 4 bases; unmatched junction nucleotides: 7. The CDR3, as DNA: TGTGCCAGCGTTTCGCGGGAGGAGTACAATGAGCAGTTCTTC. Amino acids: CASVSREEYNEQFF.

This clone was detected only once. The chain has TRBV28 and TRBJ1-1; D gene ambiguous. Per the germline V gene, CDR1 is MDHEN and CDR2 is SYDVKM. The CDR3 runs 13 residues. Trimming took off 5 bases at V and 0 bases at J, with 7 bases between the two ends. CDR3 in amino acids: CASSQVVNTEAFF. Here the CDR3 DNA reads TGTGCCAGCAGTCAGGTGGTGAACACTGAAGCTTTCTTT. Drawing the rest from reference TRBV28 and TRBJ1-1, the complete variable domain is DVKVTQSSRYLVKRTGEKVFLECVQDMDHENMFWYRQDPGLGLRLIYFSYDVKMKEKGDIPEGYSVSREKKERFSLILESASTNQTSMYLCASSQVVNTEAFFGQGTRLTVV.

The J gene is TRBJ1-1, the V gene TRBV10-1, with D uncertain. Germline CDR1 WNHNN, CDR2 SYGVQD (reference sequence). V was pared by 6 bases and J by 5 bases, with 13 bases between. This CDR3 contains 13 residues. The CDR3 sequence: CASRYTLETEAFF. CDR3 in DNA: TGCGCCAGCAGGTACACCCTGGAGACTGAAGCTTTCTTT.

The chain couples TRBV5-5 to TRBJ2-7, with 10 bases that match TRBD2. The germline CDR1 and CDR2 sequences are SGHKS and YYEKEE (reference sequence). CDR3 length: 15 residues. J lost 4 bases, V lost 3 bases, and 7 bases had no gene match. The CDR3 DNA sequence: TGTGCCAGCAGCTCTAGCGGGAGTCGTTATTACGAGCAGTACTTC. Protein product: CASSSSGSRYYEQYF.

The chain carries TRBV27 and TRBJ1-1; the match to TRBD1 covers 9 bases. The trim removed 7 bases at V and 8 bases at J, leaving 2 bases unmatched. This CDR3 is built from 11 residues. The germline V gene encodes CDR1 MNHEY and CDR2 SMNVEV (reference sequence). CDR3 DNA: TGTGCCAGCATAGGGACAGGGGAAGCTTTCTTT. Translation gives CASIGTGEAFF.

The chain carries TRBV2 and TRBJ2-1; 14 nucleotides agree with TRBD2. Trimming took 4 bases from V and 8 from J; bases not matched to a gene: 4. The CDR3 sequence is 15 residues long. Looked up from germline, CDR1 is SNHLY and CDR2 is FYNNEI. The CDR3 protein is CASSGGLAGVYEQFF. The CDR3 DNA reads as TGTGCCAGCAGTGGGGGACTAGCGGGAGTGTATGAGCAGTTCTTC. Full variable domain (missing parts from reference TRBV2 and TRBJ2-1): EPEVTQTPSHQVTQMGQEVILRCVPISNHLYFYWYRQILGQKVEFLVSFYNNEISEKSEIFDDQFSVERPDGSNFTLKIRSTKLEDSAMYFCASSGGLAGVYEQFFGPGTRLTVL.

This chain connects TRBV5-4 to TRBJ2-2, with 7 bases that match TRBD1. The V gene end was trimmed by 4 bases and the J gene end by 5 bases; junction bases not matched to a gene: 8. There are 15 residues in the CDR3. In germline, CDR1 is SGHNT, CDR2 YYREEE (reference sequence). CDR3 in DNA: TGTGCCAGCAGCGCATCGGGACAGCGGACCGGGGAGCTGTTTTTT. It translates to CASSASGQRTGELFF.

CDR3 DNA sequence: TGCGCCAGCAGCTTGGGCGCAGGGGAAGAGACCCAGTACTTC. Translation gives CASSLGAGEETQYF. V is TRBV5-1 and J is TRBJ2-5; D perhaps matches TRBD1 (6 bases). This CDR3 contains 14 residues. V lost 0 bases and J 3 bases, leaving 9 bases between the germline ends. Germline CDR1 and CDR2: SGHRS and YFSETQ.

The rearrangement uses TRBV25-1 and TRBJ2-4, with D perhaps TRBD1 (6 bases). The CDR3 consists of 17 residues. The germline gives CDR1 MGHDK, CDR2 SYGVNS. V gave up 0 bases and J gave up 8 bases, with 20 bases separating them. The CDR3 nucleotides read TGTGCCAGCAGTGAATATTGGGGCCAGGGGCAAGGGGACATTCAGTACTTC. This sequence encodes CASSEYWGQGQGDIQYF.

This sequence joins TRBV6-5 and TRBJ1-2, with unresolved D. Per the germline V gene, CDR1 is MNHEY and CDR2 is SVGAGI. CDR3 length: 16 residues. Trimming shortened V by 0 bases and J by 7 bases, and 18 bases separated the two germline ends. The CDR3 loop reads CASSYSSPPAWSGYTF. The CDR3 nucleotides are TGTGCCAGCAGTTACTCGAGCCCTCCGGCATGGAGTGGCTACACCTTC.

The chain employs TRBV30 and TRBJ2-1, with 11 bases fitting TRBD2. In germline, CDR1 is GTSNPN, CDR2 SVGIG (reference sequence). This CDR3 is 21 amino acids long. V was pared by 1 base and J by 0 bases, with 17 bases of the junction left unmatched. Here the CDR3 DNA reads TGTGCCTGGAGTGGAACCTTGACTAGCGGGAAATCGTCCAGCTCCTACAATGAGCAGTTCTTC. Translating gives CAWSGTLTSGKSSSSYNEQFF.

This chain uses TRBV18 with TRBJ2-1, with 10 bases matching TRBD1. J gave up 5 bases and V 5 bases, and 9 bases lay outside the gene matches. Germline-derived CDR1 and CDR2 are KGHSH and LQKENI. The CDR3 is made up of 16 amino acids. CDR3 sequence: CASSAVTGTGDNEQFF. CDR3 sequence (DNA): TGTGCCAGCTCAGCCGTTACCGGGACAGGGGACAATGAGCAGTTCTTC.

This sequence joins TRBV5-6 and TRBJ2-5; D is perhaps TRBD1 (5 bases). CDR3 length: 15 amino acids. Germline loops: CDR1 SGHDT, CDR2 YYEEEE. V dropped 2 bases and J dropped 5 bases, with 16 bases sitting between them. The CDR3 sequence is CASSFVTGQGETQYF. CDR3 sequence (DNA): TGTGCCAGCAGCTTCGTGACTGGCCAGGGTGAGACCCAGTACTTC. The variable domain in full, with the rest retrieved from reference TRBV5-6 and TRBJ2-5, is DAGVTQSPTHLIKTRGQQVTLRCSPKSGHDTVSWYQQALGQGPQFIFQYYEEEERQRGNFPDRFSGHQFPNYSSELNVNALLLGDSALYLCASSFVTGQGETQYFGPGTRLLVL.

This chain joins TRBV6-6 and TRBJ2-5, with D possibly being TRBD1 (6 bases). The CDR3 consists of 15 residues. The ends were cut back, 6 bases at V and 0 bases at J, with 14 bases in the middle. CDR1 MNHNY and CDR2 SVGAGI come from the germline V gene (reference sequence). In DNA form, the CDR3 reads TGTGCCAGCAGCTACGATGGACAGTACCAAGAGACCCAGTACTTC. Translated, it gives CASSYDGQYQETQYF.

The chain couples TRBV5-4 to TRBJ1-2; unclear D gene. Germline lookup yields CDR1 SGHNT and CDR2 YYREEE (reference sequence). The CDR3 runs to 15 residues. V lost 2 bases to trimming and J lost 5 bases, with 16 bases between them. CDR3 sequence: CASSLQGAAVYGYTF. The DNA for the CDR3 is TGTGCCAGCAGCTTACAAGGCGCGGCGGTATATGGCTACACCTTC.

The chain combines TRBV18 with TRBJ2-2, with TRBD2 matching 14 bases. The germline V gene encodes CDR1 KGHSH and CDR2 LQKENI. The J segment lost 6 bases and the V segment lost 8 bases, leaving 5 bases of the junction unmatched. The CDR3 contains 15 residues. The CDR3 coding sequence is TGTGCCAGCCGAGGACTAGCGGGAGGATCCGGGGAGCTGTTTTTT. Translated, it gives CASRGLAGGSGELFF.

Regarding this clone: The germline gene is not matched at one end of the junction; a read error may be the cause. The chain is built from TRBV27 and TRBJ1-6; D is uncertain. The V gene's germline CDR1 is MNHEY and CDR2 SMNVEV (reference sequence). CDR3 length equals 13 residues. The CDR3 sequence: CASKSSYNSPLHF. DNA for the CDR3: TGTGCCAGCAAAAGCTCCTATAATTCCCCCCTCCACTTT.